This TCR beta chain was captured by sequencing in a study of blood T cell repertoires in COVID-19. Trimming removed 0 bases at V and 0 bases at J, with 7 bases between. Germline-derived CDR1 and CDR2 are SGHRS and YFSETQ. CDR3 length: 15 amino acids. Sequenced by immunoSEQ multiplex PCR; TCRdb stores in-frame clones only, minus some. The sample lists roughly 400,000 clones, around nine tenths seen once, with approximately 1.5% in the top ten. V gene TRBV5-1 combines with J gene TRBJ1-3; tentative D call: TRBD1 (5 bases). Sequenced: PBMCs or T cells enriched from blood (not recorded which). This TCR came from a woman under 30 who had been exposed to COVID-19. CDR3 region: CASSLGTTSGNTIYF. The CDR3 bases are TGCGCCAGCAGCTTGGGGACAACCTCTGGAAACACCATATATTTT. The complete variable domain, with remaining parts taken from reference TRBV5-1 and TRBJ1-3, reads KAGVTQTPRYLIKTRGQQVTLSCSPISGHRSVSWYQQTPGQGLQFLFEYFSETQRNKGNFPGRFSGRQFSNSRSEMNVSTLELGDSALYLCASSLGTTSGNTIYFGEGSWLTVV.